Listed here are 16 T cell receptor beta chains from one sample, sequenced in a study of blood T cell repertoires in COVID-19. The method was immunoSEQ multiplex PCR; TCRdb's version includes in-frame clones alone and lacks a portion of them. This sample has 150,000 or so clones, with 70% to 90% found just once. Sequencing was performed on peripheral blood. These receptors originate from a woman in her 40s with active or convalescent COVID-19.

This chain joins TRBV6-2 or TRBV6-3 and TRBJ2-1; 12 positions match TRBD2. This CDR3 is built from 16 residues. Trimming at V came to 2 bases and at J to 8 bases, leaving 7 bases not matched to a gene. CDR1 MNHEY and CDR2 SVGEGT come from the germline V gene. The CDR3 DNA follows: TGTGCCAGCAGTTACACTAGCGGGAGGAGTATCGATGAGCAGTTCTTC. It is translated as CASSYTSGRSIDEQFF.

The V call is TRBV5-8, the J call TRBJ2-1, with 12 bases lining up with TRBD2. Trimming took 7 bases from V and 4 from J; bases not matched to a gene: 9. CDR3 length: 16 residues. Germline lookup yields CDR1 SGHTS and CDR2 YDEGEE. Here the CDR3 DNA reads TGTGCCAGCGCACGAACTAGCGGGAGGTCTTACAATGAGCAGTTCTTC. Encoded protein: CASARTSGRSYNEQFF.

The genes are TRBV27 and TRBJ1-6; TRBD1 is a possible D gene (5 bases). Germline V gene lookup returns CDR1 MNHEY and CDR2 SMNVEV (reference sequence). V was trimmed by 5 bases and J by 4 bases, leaving 15 bases between them. CDR3 size: 16 residues. The CDR3 DNA reads TGTGCCAGCAGTCAGGGCCCCTTGAGTTATAATTCACCCCTCCACTTT. This encodes CASSQGPLSYNSPLHF.

The chain joins TRBV5-1 to TRBJ1-1; perhaps TRBD1 as D (6 bases). The germline V gene has CDR1 SGHRS and CDR2 YFSETQ. V dropped 8 bases and J dropped 2 bases, with 13 bases sitting between them. The CDR3 has 13 residues. Here the CDR3 DNA reads TGCGCCAGTAAGACAGGATCTAACACTGAAGCTTTCTTT. It yields the protein CASKTGSNTEAFF. Full variable domain (remainder filled in from reference TRBV5-1 and TRBJ1-1): KAGVTQTPRYLIKTRGQQVTLSCSPISGHRSVSWYQQTPGQGLQFLFEYFSETQRNKGNFPGRFSGRQFSNSRSEMNVSTLELGDSALYLCASKTGSNTEAFFGQGTRLTVV.

The chain uses TRBV27 and TRBJ1-2; D unclear. Germline CDR1 reads MNHEY; CDR2 reads SMNVEV (reference sequence). The CDR3 is 18 residues long. Trimming cost V 4 bases and J 6 bases, with 27 bases left between them. CDR3 nucleotide sequence: TGTGCCAGCAGTTATACTGTCTATGCGGGGAGAGGAAAAGATGGCTACACCTTC. Its protein is CASSYTVYAGRGKDGYTF.

The genes are TRBV18 and TRBJ2-2; D ambiguous. This CDR3 spans 14 amino acids. V lost 3 bases, J lost 3 bases, and 8 bases lay in between. The germline gives CDR1 KGHSH, CDR2 LQKENI. CDR3 sequence (DNA): TGTGCCAGCTCACCCCTAACCTACACCGGGGAGCTGTTTTTT. Residues: CASSPLTYTGELFF. The full variable domain, in which reference TRBV18 and TRBJ2-2 provide the parts outside the CDR3, is NAGVMQNPRHLVRRRGQEARLRCSPMKGHSHVYWYRQLPEEGLKFMVYLQKENIIDESGMPKERFSAEFPKEGPSILRIQQVVRGDSAAYFCASSPLTYTGELFFGEGSRLTVL.

This clone was seen just once. The V and J genes are TRBV7-2 and TRBJ2-2; possible D gene TRBD1, 5 bases. V was shortened by 6 bases and J by 1 base, with 9 bases between the two germline ends. The CDR3 has 14 residues. In germline, CDR1 is SGHTA, CDR2 FQGNSA. The CDR3 loop reads CASSSGQNTGELFF. The CDR3 DNA reads TGTGCCAGCAGTTCCGGACAGAACACCGGGGAGCTGTTTTTT. Full variable domain (rest looked up from reference TRBV7-2 and TRBJ2-2): GAGVSQSPSNKVTEKGKDVELRCDPISGHTALYWYRQSLGQGLEFLIYFQGNSAPDKSGLPSDRFSAERTGGSVSTLTIQRTQQEDSAVYLCASSSGQNTGELFFGEGSRLTVL.

This clone occurred once. J is TRBJ2-5 and V is TRBV11-3, with D tentatively TRBD1 (6 bases). Trimming removed 2 bases at V and 5 bases at J, with 15 bases between. This CDR3 is built from 15 residues. Germline assignment: CDR1 SGHNT and CDR2 YENEEA. CDR3 DNA sequence: TGTGCCAGCAGCTTAAGCAAGGGGGATGGGGAGACCCAGTACTTC. Encoded protein: CASSLSKGDGETQYF.

The chain carries TRBV11-2 and TRBJ2-3; perhaps TRBD1 as D (5 bases). Trimming took 1 base from V and 0 from J, leaving 8 bases between them. Germline CDR1 SGHAT, CDR2 FQNNGV. The CDR3 covers 15 residues. The CDR3 bases are TGTGCCAGCAGCTTAGGGCAGGGCAGCACAGATACGCAGTATTTT. It translates to CASSLGQGSTDTQYF. Filled out from reference TRBV11-2 and TRBJ2-3, the complete variable domain reads EAGVAQSPRYKIIEKRQSVAFWCNPISGHATLYWYQQILGQGPKLLIQFQNNGVVDDSQLPKDRFSAERLKGVDSTLKIQPAKLEDSAVYLCASSLGQGSTDTQYFGPGTRLTVL.

The rearrangement links TRBV7-2 to TRBJ2-7; TRBD2 aligns across 12 bases. The CDR3 is 16 amino acids. Losses at the gene ends were 5 bases for V and 3 bases for J; bases not matched to a gene: 8. Per the germline V gene, CDR1 is SGHTA and CDR2 is FQGNSA. This chain's CDR3 is CASSPGTSGHHYEQYF. For the CDR3, the DNA is TGTGCCAGCAGCCCGGGGACTAGCGGGCACCACTACGAGCAGTACTTC.

This sequence joins TRBV7-2 and TRBJ1-1; 9 nucleotides agree with TRBD1. This CDR3 is 17 amino acids long. The V segment lost 5 bases and the J segment 3 bases; nucleotides outside the gene matches: 13. The germline CDR1 and CDR2 sequences are SGHTA and FQGNSA. The CDR3 protein is CASSARPGQGRHTEAFF. CDR3 DNA: TGTGCCAGCAGCGCGAGGCCGGGACAGGGACGTCACACTGAAGCTTTCTTT.

V gene TRBV7-9 combines with J gene TRBJ1-2; TRBD1 matches 7 bases. The CDR3 loop spans 15 amino acids. The V segment lost 5 bases and the J segment 7 bases; nucleotides outside the gene matches: 13. Germline V gives CDR1 SEHNR, CDR2 FQNEAQ (reference sequence). In DNA, the CDR3 is TGTGCCAGCAGCCGCCGACAAGAGGGGGCGTCTGGCTACACCTTC. This codes for CASSRRQEGASGYTF.

The chain couples TRBV28 to TRBJ2-7; 9 bases match TRBD1. V lost 5 bases to trimming and J lost 2 bases; unmatched junction nucleotides: 10. This CDR3 spans 16 amino acids. Germline CDR1 is MDHEN and CDR2 is SYDVKM. The CDR3 protein is CASSPNRGRPPYEQYF. DNA of the CDR3: TGTGCCAGCAGTCCAAACAGGGGGCGCCCCCCCTACGAGCAGTACTTC.

The V call is TRBV14, the J call TRBJ1-1; D might be TRBD1 (5 bases). This CDR3 comprises 13 residues. Germline values: CDR1 SGHDN, CDR2 FVKESK. V lost 5 bases and J lost 9, with 16 bases in between. The CDR3 reads CASSSKSQGKAFF. The CDR3 region has the DNA TGTGCCAGCAGCTCCAAATCCCAGGGTAAAGCTTTCTTT.

The rearrangement links TRBV6-5 to TRBJ1-2; 7 bases map to TRBD1. V lost 0 bases, J lost 4 bases, and 2 bases stayed unmatched. CDR3 size: 14 residues. Looked up from germline, CDR1 is MNHEY and CDR2 is SVGAGI. As DNA, the CDR3 is TGTGCCAGCAGTTACTCTGGGACAGTCTATGGCTACACCTTC. Protein product: CASSYSGTVYGYTF.

The chain recombines TRBV6-5 with TRBJ1-1; D remains ambiguous. Germline V gene sequence: CDR1 MNHEY, CDR2 SVGAGI. V was clipped by 6 bases and J by 4 bases, with 15 bases between them. CDR3 size: 14 residues. The CDR3 DNA reads as TGTGCCAGCAGCATCCTGGGAGGGAGCACTGAAGCTTTCTTT. Translated: CASSILGGSTEAFF.